This T cell receptor (beta chain) was recovered during a study of identifying expanded T cells in peripheral blood (dated by TCRdb to between 2018 and 2021). For the wider study: Separate aliquots of the same genomic DNA pool were sequenced to produce technical replicates, and four replicates were compared in pairs. The investigation overall reported the following: Variance in clone template counts between approximately 2-week samples significantly increased with total template count across all healthy donors. Between technical replicates the binomial model flagged approximately 1.2 differentially abundant clones, whereas over about 2 weeks the binomial model flagged about 16.4 and over about four weeks around 20. The authors expected that over much longer intervals, such as months to years, biological variance in healthy repertoires might increase even further. Both the number of clones called differentially abundant and the false-positive rate were significantly reduced by the beta-binomial model across all healthy-donor time intervals.

V lost 3 bases and J lost 3 bases; the stretch between them is 11 bases long. The CDR1 and CDR2 encoded by the germline V gene (reference sequence) are GTSNPN and SVGIG. The CDR3 runs 13 residues from the cysteine to the phenylalanine. The kept DNA is CDR3 alone, 39 bases in frame from the first base. During the collection period, no immune events, such as infections, were documented for the healthy donors. Healthy-donor blood repertoires served as a training cohort to calibrate time-dependent variance in a beta-binomial model of T-cell clone differential abundance. The training cohort was composed of approximately ten healthy donors, 3 female and 7 male. An age range of about 29 to 65 years, with an average of roughly 47 years, was recorded for the donors. Whole blood was collected from each healthy donor at three time points spaced about 14 days apart and obtained from a commercial supplier. For immunosequencing, genomic DNA was extracted from unsorted whole blood.

A word on this clone: This clone's antigen is unknown. Base qualities are missing; no much larger clone stands one base away.

TCRbeta CDR3 regions were profiled by bias-controlled multiplex PCR amplification of genomic DNA with the immunoSEQ Assay. On the study's bioinformatics: To quantify the absolute abundance of each unique TCRbeta CDR3 region, the sequences were collapsed and filtered. Two models were used to test differential abundance: a binomial model (Fisher-equivalent) and a beta-binomial model that adds time-dependent variance fitted from healthy donors. Any clone with fewer than 5 combined templates was excluded, and a clone was called differentially abundant if its Benjamini-Hochberg FDR was below 0.01. Beta-binomial variance was modeled as a function of total template count across the two samples using the form v = (b*log(k)+a)^2. In TCRdb, the immuneACCESS table is reduced to in-frame sequences with V and J assigned. These tables do not hold every clone; where another copy was compared, an unresolved V gene accounts for under half, and the others remain unexplained. D and trimming were read from the DNA, whereas the V and J calls and clone size are those reported in that table. The sample table holds about 94,000 clones, of which approximately 88% were seen once. The ten largest account for approximately 6% of the sample.

Sequences were obtained from blood. The chain couples TRBV30 to TRBJ1-1; the D segment cannot be called with confidence. This receptor was obtained from a person aged 18 to 69 in good health. The DNA is as follows: TGTGCCTGGAGGGGAGGGCAGGACACTGAAGCTTTCTTT. This gives the protein CAWRGGQDTEAFF. The full variable domain, completed from the reference TRBV30 and TRBJ1-1 proteins outside the CDR3, reads SQTIHQWPATLVQPVGSPLSLECTVEGTSNPNLYWYRQAAGRGLQLLFYSVGIGQISSEVPQNLSASRPQDRQFILSSKKLLLSDSGFYLCAWRGGQDTEAFFGQGTRLTVV.